The rows below give T cell receptor beta chains drawn from one sample of a study of blood T cell repertoires in COVID-19. The protocol was immunoSEQ multiplex PCR, while the TCRdb copy is restricted to in-frame clones and leaves out a portion. The table shows around 58,000 clones, with 65% to 85% occurring only once. The specimen was PBMCs or T cells enriched from blood (not recorded which). The receptors derive from a woman in her 40s with acute COVID-19. CDR3s leave out the opening cysteine and the closing phenylalanine or tryptophan. Each record gives: V gene, CDR3 protein.

V: TRBV6-1
CDR3: ASSEGQNYGYT

V: TRBV6-6
CDR3: ASSPYRLAGGIEQF

V: TRBV6-5
CDR3: ASSIPDRVDSPLH

V: TRBV19
CDR3: ASSIDSLNTEAF

V: TRBV7-9
CDR3: ASSDRDSYNEQF

V: TRBV5-1
CDR3: ASSYGQGAQETQY

V: TRBV9
CDR3: ASSVAEGSVPQH

V: TRBV11-2
CDR3: ASSSIPGPLGGIQY

V: TRBV14
CDR3: ASSQGRASKNIQY

V: TRBV18
CDR3: ASSPTSSYNSPLH

V: TRBV10-2
CDR3: ASRRNQDTEAF

V: TRBV28
CDR3: ASRDILIRSDTQY

V: TRBV3-1/TRBV3-2
CDR3: ASSYQGQGTEAF

V: TRBV7-8
CDR3: ASSLGSSGNQPQH

V: TRBV6-6
CDR3: ASSYSQGGQTQY

V: TRBV11-2
CDR3: ASSLGTGGMSYNEQF

V: TRBV12-5
CDR3: ASGFDSVYGYT

V: TRBV27
CDR3: ASSLGTSGSSYEQY

V: TRBV6-1
CDR3: ASSEIGTEETQY

V: TRBV5-6
CDR3: ASSRDRNTEAF

V: TRBV3-1/TRBV3-2
CDR3: ASSQRARYGYT

V: TRBV27
CDR3: ASSLRVAGQNNEQF

V: TRBV19
CDR3: ASKTSFFYNEQF

V: TRBV19
CDR3: ASSLGRGEKLF

V: TRBV7-9
CDR3: ASSLEGQGTDTQY

V: TRBV28
CDR3: ASRKAGRAF

V: TRBV2
CDR3: ASNERQNQPQH

V: TRBV11-2
CDR3: ASSPTSGPSDTQY

V: TRBV5-4
CDR3: ASTISQGRYGYT

V: TRBV7-3
CDR3: ASSLGTPYEQY

V: TRBV4-2
CDR3: ASSQGLAGGWNTGELF

V: TRBV10-2
CDR3: ASSKGASPYEQY

V: TRBV11-1
CDR3: ASSFRQGSSYNEQF

V: TRBV27
CDR3: ASSFGTSGQDEQF

V: TRBV2
CDR3: ASSGFGSPGNTIY

V: TRBV19
CDR3: ASRRLGSGNQPQH

V: TRBV28
CDR3: ASTVPGQGTRGEKLF

V: TRBV19
CDR3: ASSPKGGTEAF

V: TRBV19
CDR3: ACSRERNEKLF

V: TRBV7-9
CDR3: ASSLYDSSNQPQH

V: TRBV19
CDR3: ASSIARQGRNYGYT

V: TRBV6-5
CDR3: ASRANRVGEKLF

V: TRBV15
CDR3: ATARDRGAEAF

V: TRBV7-7
CDR3: ASSASGGGEETQY

V: TRBV2
CDR3: ASSGPGLASRTDTQY

V: TRBV4-1
CDR3: ASNRGSGSSYEQY

V: TRBV5-1
CDR3: ASSLDGAPTTDTQY

V: TRBV3-1/TRBV3-2
CDR3: ASSRGETSSEAF

V: TRBV19
CDR3: ASERGGNSGANVLT

V: TRBV14
CDR3: ASSQPRSASGRTDTQY

V: TRBV5-1
CDR3: ASSFKAGGNTGELF

V: TRBV28
CDR3: ASSFSSHGYT

V: TRBV18
CDR3: ASSPAAGGPETQY

V: TRBV29-1
CDR3: GLWAGDTDTQY